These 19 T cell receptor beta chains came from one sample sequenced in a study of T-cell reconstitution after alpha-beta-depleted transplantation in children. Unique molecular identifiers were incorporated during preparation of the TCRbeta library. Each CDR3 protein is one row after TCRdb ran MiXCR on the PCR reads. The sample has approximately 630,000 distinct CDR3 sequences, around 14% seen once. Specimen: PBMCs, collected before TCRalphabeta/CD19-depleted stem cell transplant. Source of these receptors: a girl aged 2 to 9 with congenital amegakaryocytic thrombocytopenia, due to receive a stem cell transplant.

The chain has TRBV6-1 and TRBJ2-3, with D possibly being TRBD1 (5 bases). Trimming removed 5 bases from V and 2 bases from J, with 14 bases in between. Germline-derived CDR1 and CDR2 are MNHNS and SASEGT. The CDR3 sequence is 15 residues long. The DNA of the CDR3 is TGTGCCAGCAGTCGAACCCAGGGAACCACAGATACGCAGTATTTT. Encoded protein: CASSRTQGTTDTQYF.

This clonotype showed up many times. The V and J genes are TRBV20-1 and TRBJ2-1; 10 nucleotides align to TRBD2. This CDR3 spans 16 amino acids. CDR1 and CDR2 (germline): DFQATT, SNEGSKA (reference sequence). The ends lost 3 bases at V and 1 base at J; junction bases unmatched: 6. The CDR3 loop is CSASFSGRRSYNEQFF. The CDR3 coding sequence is TGCAGTGCTAGCTTTAGCGGGAGGAGGTCCTACAATGAGCAGTTCTTC.

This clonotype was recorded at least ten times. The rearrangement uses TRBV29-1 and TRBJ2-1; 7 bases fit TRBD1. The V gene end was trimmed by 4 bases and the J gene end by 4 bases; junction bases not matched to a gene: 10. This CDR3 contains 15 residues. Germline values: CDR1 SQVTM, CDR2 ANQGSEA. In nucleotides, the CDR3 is TGCAGCGTTGGGGTGCAGGACAGGCCTTACAATGAGCAGTTCTTC. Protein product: CSVGVQDRPYNEQFF.

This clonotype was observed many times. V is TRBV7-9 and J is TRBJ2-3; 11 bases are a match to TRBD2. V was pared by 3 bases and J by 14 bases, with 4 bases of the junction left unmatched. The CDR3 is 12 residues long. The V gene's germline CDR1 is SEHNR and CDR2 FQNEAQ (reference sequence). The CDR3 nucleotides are TGTGCCAGCAGCTTTAGCGGGAGGGCCGTGTATTTT. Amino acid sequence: CASSFSGRAVYF.

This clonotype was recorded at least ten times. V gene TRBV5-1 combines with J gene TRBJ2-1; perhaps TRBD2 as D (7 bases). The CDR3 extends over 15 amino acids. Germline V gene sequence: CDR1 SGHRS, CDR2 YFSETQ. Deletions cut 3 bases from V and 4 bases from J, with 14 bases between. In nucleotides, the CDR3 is TGCGCCAGCAGCTCGGGTAGGGGGGGATACAATGAGCAGTTCTTC. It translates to CASSSGRGGYNEQFF.

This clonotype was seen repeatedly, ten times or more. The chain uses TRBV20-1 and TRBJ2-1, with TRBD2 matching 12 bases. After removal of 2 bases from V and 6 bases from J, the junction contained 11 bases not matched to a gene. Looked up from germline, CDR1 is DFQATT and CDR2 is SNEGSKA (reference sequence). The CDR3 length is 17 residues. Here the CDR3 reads CSARPPSTSGRLNEQFF. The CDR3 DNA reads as TGCAGTGCTAGACCCCCTTCGACTAGCGGGAGACTCAATGAGCAGTTCTTC.

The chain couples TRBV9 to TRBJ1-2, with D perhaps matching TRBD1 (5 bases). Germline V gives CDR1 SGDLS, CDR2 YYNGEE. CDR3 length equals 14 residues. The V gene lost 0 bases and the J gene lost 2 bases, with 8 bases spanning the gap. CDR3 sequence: CASSVARDNYGYTF. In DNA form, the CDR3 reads TGTGCCAGCAGCGTAGCTAGGGACAACTATGGCTACACCTTC.

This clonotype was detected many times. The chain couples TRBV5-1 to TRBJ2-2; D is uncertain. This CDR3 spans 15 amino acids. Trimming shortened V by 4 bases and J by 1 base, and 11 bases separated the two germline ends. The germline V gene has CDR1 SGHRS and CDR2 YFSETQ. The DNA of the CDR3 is TGCGCCAGCAGCCCCGATTCCGTGAACACCGGGGAGCTGTTTTTT. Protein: CASSPDSVNTGELFF.

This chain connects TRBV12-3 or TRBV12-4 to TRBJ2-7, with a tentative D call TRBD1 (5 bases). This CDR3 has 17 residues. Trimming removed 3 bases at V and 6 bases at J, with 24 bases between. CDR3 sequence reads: CASSFTLDTSTAVEQYF. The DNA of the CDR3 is TGTGCCAGCAGTTTTACTCTGGACACCTCTACGGCCGTCGAGCAGTACTTC.

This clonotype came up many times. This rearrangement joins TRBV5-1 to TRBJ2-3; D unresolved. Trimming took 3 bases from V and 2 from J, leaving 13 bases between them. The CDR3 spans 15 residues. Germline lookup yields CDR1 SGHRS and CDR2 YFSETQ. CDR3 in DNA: TGCGCCAGCAGCTCCACCGGGTCATACACAGATACGCAGTATTTT. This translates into CASSSTGSYTDTQYF.

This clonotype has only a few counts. CDR3 region: CASAPETATEAFF. Here the CDR3 DNA reads TGTGCCAGCGCCCCCGAGACGGCTACTGAAGCTTTCTTT. This chain joins TRBV7-9 and TRBJ1-1, with D uncertain. CDR3 length: 13 amino acids. CDR1 is SEHNR, CDR2 FQNEAQ, per germline (reference sequence). The V and J ends lost 8 bases and 5 bases respectively, with 15 bases between them.

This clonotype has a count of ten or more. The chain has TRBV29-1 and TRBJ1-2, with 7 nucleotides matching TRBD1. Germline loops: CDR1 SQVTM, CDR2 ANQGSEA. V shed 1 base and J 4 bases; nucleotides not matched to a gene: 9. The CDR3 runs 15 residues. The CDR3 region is CSVEAEFSGGYGYTF. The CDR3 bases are TGCAGCGTTGAAGCGGAGTTTTCAGGGGGCTATGGCTACACCTTC.

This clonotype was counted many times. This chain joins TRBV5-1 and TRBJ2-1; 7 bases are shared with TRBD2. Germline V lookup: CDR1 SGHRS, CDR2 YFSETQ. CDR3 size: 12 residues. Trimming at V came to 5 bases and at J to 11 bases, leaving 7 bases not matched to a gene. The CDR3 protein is CASRKERDQQFF. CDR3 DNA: TGCGCCAGCAGAAAAGAGCGGGACCAGCAGTTCTTC.

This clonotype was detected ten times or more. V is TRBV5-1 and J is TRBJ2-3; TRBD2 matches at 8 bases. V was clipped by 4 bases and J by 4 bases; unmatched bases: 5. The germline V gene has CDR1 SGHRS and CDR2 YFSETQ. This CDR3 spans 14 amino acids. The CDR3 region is CASSDGRAADTQYF. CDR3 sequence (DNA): TGCGCCAGCAGCGACGGGAGGGCCGCAGATACGCAGTATTTT.

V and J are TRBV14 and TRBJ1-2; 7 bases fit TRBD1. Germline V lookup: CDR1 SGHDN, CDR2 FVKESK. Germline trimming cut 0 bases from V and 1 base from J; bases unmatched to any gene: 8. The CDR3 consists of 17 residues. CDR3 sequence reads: CASSQEHGDSDNYGYTF. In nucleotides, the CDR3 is TGTGCCAGCAGCCAAGAGCACGGGGACAGCGATAACTATGGCTACACCTTC.

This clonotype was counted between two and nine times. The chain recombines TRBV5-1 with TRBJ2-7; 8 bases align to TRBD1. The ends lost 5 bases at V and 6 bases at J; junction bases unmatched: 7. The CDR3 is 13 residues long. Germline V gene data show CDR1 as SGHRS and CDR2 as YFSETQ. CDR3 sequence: CASRKTGAVEQYF. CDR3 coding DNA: TGCGCCAGCAGAAAGACAGGGGCTGTCGAGCAGTACTTC.

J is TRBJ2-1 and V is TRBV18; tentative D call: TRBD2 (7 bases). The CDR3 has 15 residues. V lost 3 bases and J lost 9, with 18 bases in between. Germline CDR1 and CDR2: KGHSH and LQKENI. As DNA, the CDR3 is TGTGCCAGCTCACCCGGGACAATAGGGGAGGGTGAGCAGTTCTTC. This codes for CASSPGTIGEGEQFF.

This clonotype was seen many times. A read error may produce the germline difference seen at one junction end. CDR3 sequence: CASSLTGASYEQYF. The CDR3 nucleotides are TGTGCCAGCAGCCTAACCGGGGCCTCCTACGAGCAGTACTTC. The chain combines TRBV5-1 with TRBJ2-7; D tentatively reads TRBD1 or TRBD2 (5 bases each). In germline, CDR1 is SGHRS, CDR2 YFSETQ. CDR3 size: 14 residues.

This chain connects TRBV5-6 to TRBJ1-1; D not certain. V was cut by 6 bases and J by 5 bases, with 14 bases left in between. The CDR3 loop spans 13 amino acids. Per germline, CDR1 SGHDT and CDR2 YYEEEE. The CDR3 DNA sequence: TGTGCCAGCACGACCGCCGGCGGGACTGAAGCTTTCTTT. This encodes CASTTAGGTEAFF.